The T cell receptor beta chain under discussion was sequenced for a study of OX40 agonist ivuxolimab in advanced cancers. Study summary: Each dose-escalation patient presented with hepatocellular carcinoma, melanoma, renal cell or head and neck cancer. Study results and limitations: Expanded clones belonging to CD8+ T cells outnumbered, on average, those of CD4+. Partial responders dosed at 0.1-3.0 mg/kg displayed clonal expansion ranking among the lowest.

The repertoire was sequenced with immunoSEQ multiplex PCR; TCRdb's copy has only in-frame clones and lacks some. Found here are tens of thousands of clones, over 80% of them singletons; the top ten hold 4% to 4.5%. The CDR3 extends over 18 amino acids. The germline gives CDR1 SGHVS, CDR2 FNYEAQ. Trimming removed 1 base from V and 2 bases from J; junction bases left unmatched: 7. About this clone itself: Its cognate antigen is unknown.

This chain uses TRBV7-6 with TRBJ2-7; 14 positions match TRBD2. The sample was CD4+ or CD8+ T cells sorted from blood, taken in a trial of the OX40 agonist ivuxolimab. This clonotype was sampled from an adult with an advanced solid tumor such as melanoma, head and neck, liver or kidney cancer. CDR3 protein: CASSLEPGLAGVAYEQYF. The CDR3 DNA sequence: TGTGCCAGCAGCTTAGAGCCGGGACTAGCGGGAGTCGCCTACGAGCAGTACTTC.